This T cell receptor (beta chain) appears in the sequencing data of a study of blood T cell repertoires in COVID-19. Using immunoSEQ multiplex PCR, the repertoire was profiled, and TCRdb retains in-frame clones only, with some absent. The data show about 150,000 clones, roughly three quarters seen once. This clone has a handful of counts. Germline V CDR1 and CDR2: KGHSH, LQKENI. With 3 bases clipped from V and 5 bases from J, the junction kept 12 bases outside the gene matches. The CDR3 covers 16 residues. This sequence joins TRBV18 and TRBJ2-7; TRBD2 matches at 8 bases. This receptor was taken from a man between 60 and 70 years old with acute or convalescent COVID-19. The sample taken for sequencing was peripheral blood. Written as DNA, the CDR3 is TGTGCCAGCTCACCCGCGCGGGAGGTATTCCCCCACGAGCAGTACTTC. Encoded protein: CASSPAREVFPHEQYF.